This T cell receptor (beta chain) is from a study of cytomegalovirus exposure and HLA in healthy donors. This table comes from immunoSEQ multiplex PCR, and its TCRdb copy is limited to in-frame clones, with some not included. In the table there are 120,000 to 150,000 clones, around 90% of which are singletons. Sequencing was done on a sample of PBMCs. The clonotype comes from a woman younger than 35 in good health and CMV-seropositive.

CDR3 in amino acids: CASSYSHSPNTEAFF. CDR3 in DNA: TGTGCCAGCAGTTACTCCCATTCCCCGAACACTGAAGCTTTCTTT. V gene TRBV6-5 combines with J gene TRBJ1-1; no clear D gene. V lost 0 bases and J lost 1, with 9 bases in between. The CDR3 sequence is 15 residues long. Germline V gene lookup returns CDR1 MNHEY and CDR2 SVGAGI.